This entry lists 32 T cell receptor beta chains sequenced from one sample in a study of T cell responses to AZD1222 COVID-19 vaccine. Sequenced by immunoSEQ multiplex PCR; TCRdb stores in-frame clones only, minus some. The sample holds roughly 130,000 clones, approximately 90% seen once. The specimen comprised peripheral blood, sampled on day 0 of AZD1222 vaccination. The receptors stem from an adult in good health.

The genes are TRBV2 and TRBJ2-2; D unclear. The V gene lost 9 bases and the J gene lost 5 bases, with 13 bases spanning the gap. CDR1 and CDR2 from the germline V gene are SNHLY and FYNNEI. This CDR3 region has 13 residues. CDR3 nucleotides: TGTGCCAGTTCCTGGTGGGGTACCGGGGAGCTGTTTTTT. Translation: CASSWWGTGELFF.

This clone was observed once. The V call is TRBV5-8, the J call TRBJ1-4, with a tentative D call TRBD1 (5 bases). From germline, CDR1 is SGHTS and CDR2 YDEGEE. This CDR3 has 14 amino acids. Trimming took 5 bases from V and 4 from J, leaving 12 bases between them. The CDR3 sequence: CASRRDRHNEKLFF. CDR3 DNA: TGTGCCAGCAGACGAGACAGACATAATGAAAAACTGTTTTTT.

This clone was observed a few times. The chain uses TRBV4-1 and TRBJ1-4, with unresolved D. This CDR3 is built from 19 residues. Deletions cut 4 bases from V and 0 bases from J, with 21 bases between. Per the germline V gene, CDR1 is MGHRA and CDR2 is YSYEKL. The CDR3 sequence is CASSRKGQDPSATNEKLFF. CDR3 in DNA: TGCGCCAGCAGCCGTAAAGGGCAGGACCCTTCCGCAACTAATGAAAAACTGTTTTTT.

CDR3 DNA: TGTGCCAGTACCAAATACAAGGGACAGGCCGGACAGCCCCAGCATTTT. Translating it yields CASTKYKGQAGQPQHF. V is TRBV19 and J is TRBJ1-5, with TRBD1 identical over 8 bases. Germline loops: CDR1 LNHDA, CDR2 SQIVND (reference sequence). The CDR3 is 16 residues long. V shed 7 bases and J 7 bases; nucleotides not matched to a gene: 15. The whole variable domain, remainder taken from reference TRBV19 and TRBJ1-5, is DGGITQSPKYLFRKEGQNVTLSCEQNLNHDAMYWYRQDPGQGLRLIYYSQIVNDFQKGDIAEGYSVSREKKESFPLTVTSAQKNPTAFYLCASTKYKGQAGQPQHFGDGTRLSIL.

This chain links TRBV11-2 with TRBJ1-1, with 8 bases fitting TRBD1. Germline-derived CDR1 and CDR2 are SGHAT and FQNNGV. The length of the CDR3 is 13 residues. J gave up 10 bases and V 6 bases, and 10 bases lay outside the gene matches. CDR3 residues: CASRPAGGGTAFF. In nucleotides, the CDR3 is TGTGCCAGCAGACCCGCAGGGGGCGGAACAGCTTTCTTT.

J is TRBJ2-3 and V is TRBV9; D perhaps matches TRBD1 (6 bases). Germline values: CDR1 SGDLS, CDR2 YYNGEE. The V end lost 0 bases, the J end lost 0 bases, and 8 bases lay between the germline ends. The CDR3 consists of 15 residues. The CDR3 is CASSVEGQSTDTQYF. Written as DNA, the CDR3 is TGTGCCAGCAGCGTAGAGGGACAAAGCACAGATACGCAGTATTTT.

This clone was picked up one time. This sequence joins TRBV7-9 and TRBJ2-4; 8 nucleotides agree with TRBD1. The CDR3 is 19 residues long. Germline V gene sequence: CDR1 SEHNR, CDR2 FQNEAQ (reference sequence). V gave up 5 bases and J gave up 2 bases; unmatched junction bases: 17. CDR3 amino acids: CASSLPGQGRILTKNIQYF. The CDR3 nucleotides are TGTGCCAGCAGCCTGCCCGGACAGGGTAGGATATTGACCAAAAACATTCAGTACTTC.

The rearrangement joins TRBV7-2 to TRBJ2-1, with D unresolved. Germline CDR1 SGHTA, CDR2 FQGNSA. The length of the CDR3 is 13 residues. Trimming left V 5 bases short and J 5 bases short, with 10 bases between. The CDR3 coding sequence is TGTGCCAGCAGCCTCATGGGTCACAATGAGCAGTTCTTC. It encodes CASSLMGHNEQFF.

This clone was counted once. The chain links TRBV5-1 to TRBJ2-1; the D gene is possibly TRBD2 (6 bases). The V gene's germline CDR1 is SGHRS and CDR2 YFSETQ. The length of the CDR3 is 18 residues. The V end lost 0 bases, the J end lost 1 base, and 17 bases lay between the germline ends. CDR3 sequence reads: CASSLGVQTRHSYNEQFF. CDR3 in DNA: TGCGCCAGCAGCTTGGGGGTTCAGACTAGACATTCCTACAATGAGCAGTTCTTC.

The rearrangement joins TRBV2 to TRBJ1-1; the D gene is possibly TRBD1 (5 bases). Germline lookup yields CDR1 SNHLY and CDR2 FYNNEI. The CDR3 totals 14 residues. V was pared by 7 bases and J by 3 bases, with 15 bases between. The CDR3 sequence: CASKTGTTDTEAFF. The CDR3 nucleotides read TGTGCCAGCAAAACCGGGACCACGGACACTGAAGCTTTCTTT. Complete variable domain (other parts from reference TRBV2 and TRBJ1-1): EPEVTQTPSHQVTQMGQEVILRCVPISNHLYFYWYRQILGQKVEFLVSFYNNEISEKSEIFDDQFSVERPDGSNFTLKIRSTKLEDSAMYFCASKTGTTDTEAFFGQGTRLTVV.

The gene calls are TRBV7-9 and TRBJ2-7; tentative D call: TRBD1 (6 bases). Per the germline V gene, CDR1 is SEHNR and CDR2 is FQNEAQ (reference sequence). CDR3 length: 14 amino acids. Deletions cut 1 base from V and 3 bases from J, with 10 bases between. CDR3 sequence reads: CASSLVAGDYEQYF. Here the CDR3 DNA reads TGTGCCAGCAGCTTAGTGGCAGGGGACTACGAGCAGTACTTC.

This rearrangement joins TRBV7-2 to TRBJ2-7, with D possibly being TRBD2 (5 bases). V lost 4 bases and J 6 bases, leaving 13 bases between the germline ends. This CDR3 is 13 amino acids long. The germline CDR1 and CDR2 sequences are SGHTA and FQGNSA. CDR3: CASSSSSVGEQYF. The CDR3 region has the DNA TGTGCCAGCAGCTCTAGCTCGGTCGGCGAGCAGTACTTC.

This rearrangement joins TRBV30 to TRBJ2-2; D call uncertain. Looked up from germline, CDR1 is GTSNPN and CDR2 is SVGIG (reference sequence). Trimming cost V 2 bases and J 3 bases, with 7 bases left between them. This CDR3 has 13 amino acids. For the CDR3, the DNA is TGTGCCTGGAGTCCCACTTACACCGGGGAGCTGTTTTTT. Encoded protein: CAWSPTYTGELFF. Combining the CDR3 with reference TRBV30 and TRBJ2-2 gives the whole variable domain SQTIHQWPATLVQPVGSPLSLECTVEGTSNPNLYWYRQAAGRGLQLLFYSVGIGQISSEVPQNLSASRPQDRQFILSSKKLLLSDSGFYLCAWSPTYTGELFFGEGSRLTVL.

The chain uses TRBV28 and TRBJ1-5; no firm D call. The CDR3 has 13 amino acids. Between the trimmed V and J ends, which lost 5 bases and 5 bases, there was a span of 10 bases. Germline CDR1 is MDHEN and CDR2 is SYDVKM. In DNA form, the CDR3 reads TGTGCCAGCAGTCCACAGATAGATCAGCCCCAGCATTTT. Protein sequence: CASSPQIDQPQHF.

The V and J genes are TRBV3-1 (or the pseudogene TRBV3-2) and TRBJ2-1; D gene unclear. The CDR3 extends over 13 amino acids. The V gene lost 7 bases and the J gene lost 2 bases, with 9 bases spanning the gap. Germline CDR1 and CDR2: LGHDT and YNNKEL (reference sequence). The CDR3 DNA reads TGTGCCAGCACTCTGGGCGCCTACAATGAGCAGTTCTTC. Translation: CASTLGAYNEQFF.

V gene TRBV7-9 combines with J gene TRBJ1-6; 7 positions match TRBD1. The junction had 8 bases not matched to a gene; V was cut back by 1 base and J by 11 bases. Germline CDR1 SEHNR, CDR2 FQNEAQ (reference sequence). The CDR3 is made up of 15 amino acids. CDR3 loop: CASSLGDRVPPPLHF. DNA for the CDR3: TGTGCCAGCAGCTTAGGCGACAGGGTGCCCCCACCCCTCCACTTT.

The rearrangement links TRBV7-2 to TRBJ1-2; D remains ambiguous. V lost 4 bases, J lost 3 bases, and 3 bases lay in between. Germline CDR1 and CDR2: SGHTA and FQGNSA. This CDR3 region has 11 residues. The CDR3 nucleotides are TGTGCCAGCAGCTCGGACTATGGCTACACCTTC. Its protein product is CASSSDYGYTF.

This clone came up once. This chain uses TRBV19 with TRBJ1-1; 9 bases are a match to TRBD1. With 5 bases clipped from V and 3 bases from J, the junction kept 1 base outside the gene matches. Looked up from germline, CDR1 is LNHDA and CDR2 is SQIVND (reference sequence). The CDR3 length is 13 residues. The CDR3 DNA reads TGTGCCAGTAGTGACAGGGGGGACACTGAAGCTTTCTTT. It encodes CASSDRGDTEAFF.

The chain is built from TRBV7-2 and TRBJ2-1; the D gene is possibly TRBD1 (6 bases). Germline V gene data show CDR1 as SGHTA and CDR2 as FQGNSA. The CDR3 contains 15 residues. The V end lost 3 bases, the J end lost 2 bases, and 11 bases lay between the germline ends. The CDR3 loop reads CASSFEGVTYNEQFF. In DNA, the CDR3 is TGTGCCAGCAGCTTTGAGGGGGTTACCTACAATGAGCAGTTCTTC.

The rearrangement links TRBV4-1 to TRBJ2-3; 8 bases match TRBD2. Germline V lookup: CDR1 MGHRA, CDR2 YSYEKL. This CDR3 has 14 amino acids. V shed 4 bases and J 6 bases; nucleotides not matched to a gene: 6. The CDR3 coding sequence is TGCGCCAGCAGCCCGGGACTAGGGGGGGATACGCAGTATTTT. This gives the protein CASSPGLGGDTQYF.

The chain joins TRBV28 to TRBJ1-4, with a weak D call TRBD1 (6 bases). V was trimmed by 7 bases and J by 8 bases, leaving 17 bases between them. Germline V lookup: CDR1 MDHEN, CDR2 SYDVKM. CDR3 length: 14 residues. DNA for the CDR3: TGTGCCAGCACCCCAGGGGCGGCGTGGGAAAAACTGTTTTTT. Translating gives CASTPGAAWEKLFF.

The gene calls are TRBV13 and TRBJ2-7; unclear D gene. The CDR3 sequence is 14 residues long. The germline V and J ends were trimmed by 7 bases and 0 bases, with 13 bases remaining between them. Germline V gives CDR1 PRHDT, CDR2 FYEKMQ (reference sequence). In DNA form, the CDR3 reads TGTGCCAGCATACTTAGAGCTGTCTCCTACGAGCAGTACTTC. The encoded protein is CASILRAVSYEQYF.

This rearrangement joins TRBV9 to TRBJ2-1; 14 bases align to TRBD2. From germline, CDR1 is SGDLS and CDR2 YYNGEE. This CDR3 region has 16 residues. V trimming: 3 bases; J trimming: 9 bases; junction bases outside the gene matches: 8. The CDR3 coding sequence is TGTGCCAGCAGCGCGACTAGCGGGGGGGCCTGGGGTGAGCAGTTCTTC. It encodes CASSATSGGAWGEQFF.

The V call is TRBV6-5, the J call TRBJ2-3; D is undetermined. CDR1 is MNHEY, CDR2 SVGAGI, per germline. This CDR3 region has 11 residues. V lost 10 bases, J lost 6 bases, and 11 bases lay in between. CDR3 in amino acids: CATQMYDTQYF. The CDR3 nucleotides read TGTGCCACCCAAATGTACGATACGCAGTATTTT.

This rearrangement joins TRBV6-5 to TRBJ2-7, with TRBD1 matching over 7 bases. The CDR3 contains 13 residues. J gave up 2 bases and V 5 bases, and 3 bases lay outside the gene matches. From germline, CDR1 is MNHEY and CDR2 SVGAGI. The CDR3 DNA is TGTGCCAGCAGTCCGGGACAGCCCTACGAGCAGTACTTC. The encoded protein is CASSPGQPYEQYF.

V gene TRBV5-5 combines with J gene TRBJ2-2, with TRBD2 matching over 8 bases. J lost 4 bases, V lost 4 bases, and 3 bases had no gene match. Germline V CDR1 and CDR2: SGHKS, YYEKEE (reference sequence). CDR3 length: 14 amino acids. The CDR3 loop is CASSHGTSTGELFF. CDR3 DNA sequence: TGTGCCAGCAGCCACGGGACTAGCACCGGGGAGCTGTTTTTT.

This chain links TRBV9 with TRBJ2-3; TRBD2 might be the D (6 bases). The CDR3 extends over 15 amino acids. Germline V lookup: CDR1 SGDLS, CDR2 YYNGEE. V dropped 0 bases and J dropped 3 bases, with 11 bases sitting between them. CDR3 region: CASSVVGSGTDTQYF. CDR3 coding DNA: TGTGCCAGCAGCGTAGTAGGTAGCGGTACAGATACGCAGTATTTT.

This clone was recorded only once. This sequence joins TRBV6-5 and TRBJ1-2, with D unclear. The CDR3 contains 12 residues. Trimming cost V 5 bases and J 8 bases, with 12 bases left between them. Looked up from germline, CDR1 is MNHEY and CDR2 is SVGAGI. The CDR3 sequence: CASSTGLWGYTF. The CDR3 nucleotides are TGTGCCAGCAGTACGGGCCTTTGGGGCTACACCTTC.

The chain has TRBV7-5 and TRBJ2-1; TRBD1 is the table's D call and was not checked against the DNA. TRBV7-5 is labeled a pseudogene. The CDR3 extends over 17 amino acids. CDR3 nucleotide sequence: TGTGTCAGAAGCTTAGCTCCTGGGACAGCCTTGGGGAATGAGCAGTTCTTC. Translation: CVRSLAPGTALGNEQFF.

The chain links TRBV28 to TRBJ1-5; perhaps TRBD1 as D (5 bases). The germline CDR1 and CDR2 sequences are MDHEN and SYDVKM. The V end was cut by 6 bases, the J end by 2 bases, with 11 bases between. This CDR3 has 14 amino acids. In DNA, the CDR3 is TGTGCCAGCAGGCTAGCAGGGCGCAATCAGCCCCAGCATTTT. As protein: CASRLAGRNQPQHF.

This clone was found a few times. This chain uses TRBV2 with TRBJ2-5; 8 bases are shared with TRBD2. From germline, CDR1 is SNHLY and CDR2 FYNNEI. This CDR3 has 16 residues. V trimming: 7 bases; J trimming: 0 bases; junction bases outside the gene matches: 10. The CDR3 DNA reads as TGTGCCAGCACCTTGAGCGGGGGCCTGTACCAAGAGACCCAGTACTTC. This codes for CASTLSGGLYQETQYF.

The chain uses TRBV5-1 and TRBJ2-7, with D unclear. Germline CDR1 SGHRS, CDR2 YFSETQ. CDR3 length: 14 amino acids. Trimming stripped 0 bases from V and 6 bases from J, with 13 bases between. The DNA for the CDR3 is TGCGCCAGCAGCTTGGGCTCAGTAGTCCCCGAGCAGTACTTC. It is translated as CASSLGSVVPEQYF. The full variable domain, with the rest looked up from reference TRBV5-1 and TRBJ2-7, is KAGVTQTPRYLIKTRGQQVTLSCSPISGHRSVSWYQQTPGQGLQFLFEYFSETQRNKGNFPGRFSGRQFSNSRSEMNVSTLELGDSALYLCASSLGSVVPEQYFGPGTRLTVT.